These T cell receptor beta chains were read from a single sample in a study of cytomegalovirus exposure and HLA in healthy donors. TCRdb's copy holds only in-frame clones and misses some; the assay was immunoSEQ multiplex PCR. The sample contains 100,000 or so clones, roughly 70% of which appear only once. Source material: PBMCs. These receptors came from a man aged 50-59 years in good health and CMV-seronegative. Both conserved end residues are part of each CDR3.

v_call | cdr3_aa
TRBV2 | CASSDWPNTEAFF
TRBV7-3 | CASSPGVDSPLHF
TRBV6-5 | CASSPIQGTRDTQYF
TRBV18 | CASSQTDSRSGNTIYF
TRBV27 | CASSVRTAIGTDTQYF
TRBV2 | CASTTGPGSRQPQHF
TRBV5-1 | CASSLGQALNTEAFF
TRBV15 | CATSTGQGNYEQYF
TRBV4-3 | CASSLRTGSTDTQYF
TRBV6-1 | CATLTGTGFYEQYF